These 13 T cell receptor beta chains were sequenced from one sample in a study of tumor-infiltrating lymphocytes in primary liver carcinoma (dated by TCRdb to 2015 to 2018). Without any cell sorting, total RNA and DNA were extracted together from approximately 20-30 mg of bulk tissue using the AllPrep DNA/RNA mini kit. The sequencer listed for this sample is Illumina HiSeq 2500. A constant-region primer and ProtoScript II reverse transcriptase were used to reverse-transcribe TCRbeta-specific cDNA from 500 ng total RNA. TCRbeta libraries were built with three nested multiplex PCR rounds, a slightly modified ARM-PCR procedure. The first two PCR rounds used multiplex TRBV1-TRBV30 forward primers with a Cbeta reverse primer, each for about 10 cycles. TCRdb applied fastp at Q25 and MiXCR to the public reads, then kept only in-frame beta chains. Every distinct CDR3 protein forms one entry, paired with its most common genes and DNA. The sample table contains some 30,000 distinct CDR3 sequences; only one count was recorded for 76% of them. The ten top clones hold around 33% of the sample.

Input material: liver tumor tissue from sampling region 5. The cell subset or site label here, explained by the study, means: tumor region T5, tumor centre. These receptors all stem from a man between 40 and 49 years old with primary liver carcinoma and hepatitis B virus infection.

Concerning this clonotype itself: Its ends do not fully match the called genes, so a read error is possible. CDR3 in DNA: TGCGCCAGCAGCCAAACTACAAGGGAACAAGAGACCCAATACTTC. Protein product: CASSQTTREQETQYF. The rearrangement uses TRBV4-1 and TRBJ2-5; no definite D call. From germline, CDR1 is MGHRA and CDR2 YSYEKL. The CDR3 covers 15 residues.

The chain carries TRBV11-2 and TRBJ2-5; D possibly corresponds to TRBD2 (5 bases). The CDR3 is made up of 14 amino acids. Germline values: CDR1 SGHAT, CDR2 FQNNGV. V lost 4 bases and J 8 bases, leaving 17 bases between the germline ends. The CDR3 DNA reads TGTGCCAGCAGCTCGGACTGTCCACTAGATACCCAGTACTTC. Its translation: CASSSDCPLDTQYF.

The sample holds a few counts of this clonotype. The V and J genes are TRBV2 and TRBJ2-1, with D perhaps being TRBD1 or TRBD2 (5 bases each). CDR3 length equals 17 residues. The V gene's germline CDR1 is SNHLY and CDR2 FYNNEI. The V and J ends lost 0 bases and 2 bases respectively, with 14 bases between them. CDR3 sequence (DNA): TGTGCCAGCAGTGAAGCCCCTACTGGGGGACCCTACAATGAGCAGTTCTTC. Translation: CASSEAPTGGPYNEQFF. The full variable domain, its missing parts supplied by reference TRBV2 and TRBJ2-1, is EPEVTQTPSHQVTQMGQEVILRCVPISNHLYFYWYRQILGQKVEFLVSFYNNEISEKSEIFDDQFSVERPDGSNFTLKIRSTKLEDSAMYFCASSEAPTGGPYNEQFFGPGTRLTVL.

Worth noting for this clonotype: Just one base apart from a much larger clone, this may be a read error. The CDR3 reads CASSLSEVAGGNYEQYF. DNA for the CDR3: TGCGCCAGCAGCTTATCCGAGGTAGCGGGAGGAAACTACGAGCAGTACTTC. V and J are TRBV5-1 and TRBJ2-7, with 10 bases lining up with TRBD2. The CDR3 spans 17 residues. Germline V lookup: CDR1 SGHRS, CDR2 YFSETQ. The ends lost 2 bases at V and 3 bases at J; junction bases unmatched: 11. The complete variable domain, with remaining parts taken from reference TRBV5-1 and TRBJ2-7, reads KAGVTQTPRYLIKTRGQQVTLSCSPISGHRSVSWYQQTPGQGLQFLFEYFSETQRNKGNFPGRFSGRQFSNSRSEMNVSTLELGDSALYLCASSLSEVAGGNYEQYFGPGTRLTVT.

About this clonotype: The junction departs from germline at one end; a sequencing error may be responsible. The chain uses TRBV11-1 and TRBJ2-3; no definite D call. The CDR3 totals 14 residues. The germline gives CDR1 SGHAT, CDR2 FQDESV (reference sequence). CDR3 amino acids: CASGMADDTDSQYF. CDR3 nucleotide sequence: TGTGCCAGCGGCATGGCGGACGACACAGATTCGCAGTATTTT.

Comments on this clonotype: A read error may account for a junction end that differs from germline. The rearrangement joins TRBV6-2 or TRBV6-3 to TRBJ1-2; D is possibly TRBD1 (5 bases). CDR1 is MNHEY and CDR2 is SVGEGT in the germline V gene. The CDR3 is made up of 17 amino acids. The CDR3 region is CVSSYGAGLTAPYGYTF. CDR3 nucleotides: TGTGTCAGCAGCTACGGAGCGGGACTGACAGCTCCCTATGGCTACACCTTC.

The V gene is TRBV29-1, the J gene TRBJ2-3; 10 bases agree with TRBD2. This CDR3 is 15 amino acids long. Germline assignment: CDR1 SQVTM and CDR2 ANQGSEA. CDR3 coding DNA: TGCAGTGTTTCCGGGACTAGCGAATTAACAGATACGCAGTATTTT. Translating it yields CSVSGTSELTDTQYF.

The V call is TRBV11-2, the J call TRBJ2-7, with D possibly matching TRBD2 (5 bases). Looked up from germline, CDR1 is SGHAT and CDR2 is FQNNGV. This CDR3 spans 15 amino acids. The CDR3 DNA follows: TGTGGCACCAGCCGACCTAATGCACAGAGCGGTGAGCAGTACTTC. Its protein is CGTSRPNAQSGEQYF. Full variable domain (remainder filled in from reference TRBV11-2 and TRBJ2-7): EAGVAQSPRYKIIEKRQSVAFWCNPISGHATLYWYQQILGQGPKLLIQFQNNGVVDDSQLPKDRFSAERLKGVDSTLKIQPAKLEDSAVYLCGTSRPNAQSGEQYFGPGTRLTVT.

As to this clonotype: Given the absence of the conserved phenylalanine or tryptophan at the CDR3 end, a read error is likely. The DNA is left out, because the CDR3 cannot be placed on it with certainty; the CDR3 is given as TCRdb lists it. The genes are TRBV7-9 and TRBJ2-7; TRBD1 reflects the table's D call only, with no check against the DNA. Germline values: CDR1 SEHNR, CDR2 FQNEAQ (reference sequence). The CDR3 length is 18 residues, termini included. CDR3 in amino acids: CASSLYGRRDRETYEQHS.

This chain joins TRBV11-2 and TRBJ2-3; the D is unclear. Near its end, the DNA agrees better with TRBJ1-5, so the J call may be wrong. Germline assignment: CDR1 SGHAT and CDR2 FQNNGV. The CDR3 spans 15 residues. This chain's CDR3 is CVGSLAPLAIDTQHF. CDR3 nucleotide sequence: TGTGTCGGCAGCCTAGCCCCCCTGGCGATTGATACGCAGCATTTT.

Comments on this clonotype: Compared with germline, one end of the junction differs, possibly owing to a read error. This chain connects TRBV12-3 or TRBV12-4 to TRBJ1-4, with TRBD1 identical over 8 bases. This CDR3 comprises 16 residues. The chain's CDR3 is CTSRLQGERVNEKLFF. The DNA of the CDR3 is TGTACCAGCCGTCTACAGGGGGAACGCGTGAATGAAAAACTGTTTTTT.

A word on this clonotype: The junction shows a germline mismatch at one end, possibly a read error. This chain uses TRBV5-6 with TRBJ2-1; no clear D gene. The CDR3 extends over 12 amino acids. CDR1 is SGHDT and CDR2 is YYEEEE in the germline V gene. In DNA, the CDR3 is TGTGCCAGCCGCCTGCTTAGCAGTGAGCAGTCCTTC. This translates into CASRLLSSEQSF.

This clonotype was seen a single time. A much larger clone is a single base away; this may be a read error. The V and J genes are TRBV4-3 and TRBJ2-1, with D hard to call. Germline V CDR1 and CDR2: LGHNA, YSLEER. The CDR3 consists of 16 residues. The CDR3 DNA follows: TGCGCCAGCAGCCAAGATAGAGTAGACACCTACAATGATCAGTTCTTC. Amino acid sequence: CASSQDRVDTYNDQFF.